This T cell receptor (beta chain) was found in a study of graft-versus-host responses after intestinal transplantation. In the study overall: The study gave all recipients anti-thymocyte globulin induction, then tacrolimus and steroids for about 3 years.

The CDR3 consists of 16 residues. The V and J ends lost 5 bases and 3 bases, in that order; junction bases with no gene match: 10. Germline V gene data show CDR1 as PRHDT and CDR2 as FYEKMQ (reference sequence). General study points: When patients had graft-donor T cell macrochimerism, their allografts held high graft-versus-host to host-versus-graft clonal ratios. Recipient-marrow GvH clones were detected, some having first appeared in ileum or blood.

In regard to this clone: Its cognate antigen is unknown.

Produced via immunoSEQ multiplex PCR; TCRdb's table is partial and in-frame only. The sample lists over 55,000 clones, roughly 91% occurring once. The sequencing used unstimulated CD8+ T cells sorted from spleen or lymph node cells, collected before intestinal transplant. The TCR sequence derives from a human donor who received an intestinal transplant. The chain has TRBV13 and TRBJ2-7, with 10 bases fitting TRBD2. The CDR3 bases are TGTGCCAGCAGCCCAAACCCTAGCGGGGGTTACTACGAGCAGTACTTC. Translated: CASSPNPSGGYYEQYF.